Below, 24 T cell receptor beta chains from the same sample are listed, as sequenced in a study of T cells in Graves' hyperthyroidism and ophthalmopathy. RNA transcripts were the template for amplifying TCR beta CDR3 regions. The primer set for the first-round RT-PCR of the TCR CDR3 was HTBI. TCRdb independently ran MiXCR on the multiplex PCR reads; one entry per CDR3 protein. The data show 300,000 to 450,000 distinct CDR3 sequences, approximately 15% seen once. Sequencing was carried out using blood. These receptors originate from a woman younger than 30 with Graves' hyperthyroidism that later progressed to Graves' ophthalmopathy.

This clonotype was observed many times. The CDR3 DNA reads TGTGCCAGCTATCGGGGGGGGAACACTGAAGCTTTCTTT. Residues: CASYRGGNTEAFF. The chain uses TRBV6-1 and TRBJ1-1; possibly TRBD1 for D (5 bases). The CDR3 spans 13 residues. V was pared by 8 bases and J by 1 base, with 11 bases between. The germline V gene has CDR1 MNHNS and CDR2 SASEGT.

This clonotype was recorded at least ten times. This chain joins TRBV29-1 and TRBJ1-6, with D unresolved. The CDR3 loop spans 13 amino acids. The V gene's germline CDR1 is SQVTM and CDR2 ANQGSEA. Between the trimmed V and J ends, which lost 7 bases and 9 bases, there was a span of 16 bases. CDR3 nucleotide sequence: TGCAGCGGCGAACGAGGAAAGAGTTCACCCCTCCACTTT. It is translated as CSGERGKSSPLHF.

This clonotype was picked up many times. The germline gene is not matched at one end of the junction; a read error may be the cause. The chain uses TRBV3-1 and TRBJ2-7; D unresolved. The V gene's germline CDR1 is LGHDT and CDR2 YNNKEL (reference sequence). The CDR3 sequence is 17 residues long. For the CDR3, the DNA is TGTGCCAGCAACCAAGATAAGTTGAATCCCCACGGCGGCGAGCAGTACTTC. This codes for CASNQDKLNPHGGEQYF.

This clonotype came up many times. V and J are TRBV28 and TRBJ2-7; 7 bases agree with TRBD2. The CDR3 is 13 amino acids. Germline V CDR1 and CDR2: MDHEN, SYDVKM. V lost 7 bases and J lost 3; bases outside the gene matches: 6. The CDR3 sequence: CASNAWGGYEQYF. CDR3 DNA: TGTGCCAGCAACGCTTGGGGGGGCTACGAGCAGTACTTC.

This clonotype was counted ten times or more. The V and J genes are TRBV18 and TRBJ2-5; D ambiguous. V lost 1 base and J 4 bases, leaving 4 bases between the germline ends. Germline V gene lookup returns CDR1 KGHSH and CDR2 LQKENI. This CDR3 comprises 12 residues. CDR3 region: CASSPLRETQYF. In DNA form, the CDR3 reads TGTGCCAGCTCACCACTTCGAGAGACCCAGTACTTC.

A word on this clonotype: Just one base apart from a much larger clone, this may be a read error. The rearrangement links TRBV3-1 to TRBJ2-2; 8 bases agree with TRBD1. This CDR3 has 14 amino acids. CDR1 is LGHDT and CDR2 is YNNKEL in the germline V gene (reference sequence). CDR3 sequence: CAGSRQGATGELFF. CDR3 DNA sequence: TGTGCCGGCAGCCGTCAGGGGGCAACCGGGGAGCTGTTTTTT.

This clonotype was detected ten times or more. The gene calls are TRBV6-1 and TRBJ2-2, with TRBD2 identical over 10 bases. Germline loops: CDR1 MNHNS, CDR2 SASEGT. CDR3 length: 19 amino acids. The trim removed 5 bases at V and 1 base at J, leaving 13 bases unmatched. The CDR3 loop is CASSPFLAGVGRNTGELFF. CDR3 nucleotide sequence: TGTGCCAGCAGTCCCTTCCTAGCGGGAGTTGGCCGGAACACCGGGGAGCTGTTTTTT.

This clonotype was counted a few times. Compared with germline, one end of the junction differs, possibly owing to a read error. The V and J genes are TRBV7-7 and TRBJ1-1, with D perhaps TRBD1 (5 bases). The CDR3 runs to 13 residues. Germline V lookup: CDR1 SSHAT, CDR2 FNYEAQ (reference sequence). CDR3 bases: TGTGCTAGCAGCTTCGACAGTAACACTGAAGCTTTCTTT. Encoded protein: CASSFDSNTEAFF.

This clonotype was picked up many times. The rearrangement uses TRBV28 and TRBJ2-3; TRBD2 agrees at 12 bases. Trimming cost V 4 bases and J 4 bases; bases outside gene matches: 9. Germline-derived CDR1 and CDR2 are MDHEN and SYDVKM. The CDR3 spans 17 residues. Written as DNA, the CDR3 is TGTGCCAGCAGTTCACTAGCGGGAGGACTCATCGCAGATACGCAGTATTTT. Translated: CASSSLAGGLIADTQYF.

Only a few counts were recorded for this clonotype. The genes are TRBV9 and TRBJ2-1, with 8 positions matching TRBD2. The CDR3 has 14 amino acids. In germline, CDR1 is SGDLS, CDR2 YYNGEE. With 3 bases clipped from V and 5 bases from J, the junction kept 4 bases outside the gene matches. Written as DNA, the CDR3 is TGTGCCAGCAGCGATAGCGGGATGCACAATGAGCAGTTCTTC. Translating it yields CASSDSGMHNEQFF.

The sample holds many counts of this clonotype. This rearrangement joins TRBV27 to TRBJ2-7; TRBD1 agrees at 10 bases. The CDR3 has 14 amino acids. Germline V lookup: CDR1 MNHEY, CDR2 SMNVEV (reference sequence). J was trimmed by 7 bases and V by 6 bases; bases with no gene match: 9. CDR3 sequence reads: CASRPRQGAGEQYF. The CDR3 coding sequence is TGTGCCAGCAGACCCCGACAGGGGGCGGGGGAGCAGTACTTC.

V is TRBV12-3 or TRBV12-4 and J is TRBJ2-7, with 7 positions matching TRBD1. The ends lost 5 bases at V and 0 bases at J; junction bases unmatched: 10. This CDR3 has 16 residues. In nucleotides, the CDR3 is TGTGCCAGCAGTCCGGACAGGACGGTTAGCTCCTACGAGCAGTACTTC. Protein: CASSPDRTVSSYEQYF.

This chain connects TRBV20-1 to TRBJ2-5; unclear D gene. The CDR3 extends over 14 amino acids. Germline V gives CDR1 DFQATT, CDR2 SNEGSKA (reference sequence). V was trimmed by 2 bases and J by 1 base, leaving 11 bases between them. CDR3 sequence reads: CSARRINRQETQYF. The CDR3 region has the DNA TGCAGTGCTAGAAGGATAAACCGCCAAGAGACCCAGTACTTC.

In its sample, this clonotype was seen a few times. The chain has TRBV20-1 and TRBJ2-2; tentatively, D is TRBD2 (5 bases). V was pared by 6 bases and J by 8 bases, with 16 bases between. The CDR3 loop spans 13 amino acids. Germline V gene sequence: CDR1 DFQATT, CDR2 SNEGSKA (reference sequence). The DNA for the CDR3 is TGCAGTGCCAAAGTGGATAGCGCAGGGGAGCTGTTTTTT. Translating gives CSAKVDSAGELFF.

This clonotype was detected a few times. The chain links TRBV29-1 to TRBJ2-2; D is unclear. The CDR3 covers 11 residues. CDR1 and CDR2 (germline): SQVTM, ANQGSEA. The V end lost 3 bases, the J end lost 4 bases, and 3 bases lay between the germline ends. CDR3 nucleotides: TGCAGCGTTGAGAGCACCGGGGAGCTGTTTTTT. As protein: CSVESTGELFF.

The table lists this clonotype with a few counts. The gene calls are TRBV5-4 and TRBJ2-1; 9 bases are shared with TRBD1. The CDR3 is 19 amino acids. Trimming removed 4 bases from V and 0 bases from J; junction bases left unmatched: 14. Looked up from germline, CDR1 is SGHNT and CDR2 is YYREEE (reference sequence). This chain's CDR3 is CASSPEGQGSFYSYNEQFF. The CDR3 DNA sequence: TGTGCCAGCAGCCCGGAGGGACAGGGTTCATTCTACTCCTACAATGAGCAGTTCTTC.

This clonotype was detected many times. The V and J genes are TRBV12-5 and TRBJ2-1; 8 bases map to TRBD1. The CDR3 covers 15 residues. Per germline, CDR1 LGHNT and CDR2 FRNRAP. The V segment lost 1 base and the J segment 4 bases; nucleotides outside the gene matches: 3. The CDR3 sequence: CASGLARTGYNEQFF. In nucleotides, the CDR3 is TGTGCTAGTGGTTTGGCAAGGACAGGGTACAATGAGCAGTTCTTC.

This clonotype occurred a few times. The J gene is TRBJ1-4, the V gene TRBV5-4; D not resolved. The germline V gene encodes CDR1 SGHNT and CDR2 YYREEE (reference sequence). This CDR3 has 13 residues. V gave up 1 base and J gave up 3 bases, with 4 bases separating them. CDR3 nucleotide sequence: TGTGCCAGCAGCTTGCCCCCTAATGAAAAACTGTTTTTT. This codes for CASSLPPNEKLFF.

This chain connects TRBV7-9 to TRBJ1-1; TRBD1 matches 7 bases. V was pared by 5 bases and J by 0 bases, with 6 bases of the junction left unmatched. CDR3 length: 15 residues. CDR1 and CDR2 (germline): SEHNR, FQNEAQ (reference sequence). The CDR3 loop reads CASSSNRGMNTEAFF. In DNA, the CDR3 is TGTGCCAGCAGCAGCAACAGGGGAATGAACACTGAAGCTTTCTTT.

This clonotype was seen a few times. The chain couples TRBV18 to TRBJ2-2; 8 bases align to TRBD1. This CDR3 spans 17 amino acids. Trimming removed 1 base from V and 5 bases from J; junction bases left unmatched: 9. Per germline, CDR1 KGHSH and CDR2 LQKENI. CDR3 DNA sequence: TGTGCCAGCTCACCACGGACCCCAGGGGGCGGTACCGGGGAGCTGTTTTTT. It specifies CASSPRTPGGGTGELFF. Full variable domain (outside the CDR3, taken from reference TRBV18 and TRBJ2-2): NAGVMQNPRHLVRRRGQEARLRCSPMKGHSHVYWYRQLPEEGLKFMVYLQKENIIDESGMPKERFSAEFPKEGPSILRIQQVVRGDSAAYFCASSPRTPGGGTGELFFGEGSRLTVL.

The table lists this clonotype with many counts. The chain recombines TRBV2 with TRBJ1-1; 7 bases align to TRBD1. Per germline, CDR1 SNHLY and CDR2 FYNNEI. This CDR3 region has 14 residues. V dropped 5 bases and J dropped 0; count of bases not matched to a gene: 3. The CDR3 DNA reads TGTGCCAGCAGTACCGACAGGGTGAACACTGAAGCTTTCTTT. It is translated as CASSTDRVNTEAFF.

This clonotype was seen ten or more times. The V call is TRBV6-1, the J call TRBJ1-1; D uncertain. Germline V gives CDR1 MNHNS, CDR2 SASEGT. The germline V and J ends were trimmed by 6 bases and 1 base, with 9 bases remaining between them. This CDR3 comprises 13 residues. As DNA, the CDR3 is TGTGCCAGCAGCCCCGACGAGAACACTGAAGCTTTCTTT. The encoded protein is CASSPDENTEAFF.

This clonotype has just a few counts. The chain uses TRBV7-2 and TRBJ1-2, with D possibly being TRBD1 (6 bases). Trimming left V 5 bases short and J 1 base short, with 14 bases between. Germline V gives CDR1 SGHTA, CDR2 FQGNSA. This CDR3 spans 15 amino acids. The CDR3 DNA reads TGTGCCAGCAGCCCTGAGGGGGGAAATAACTATGGCTACACCTTC. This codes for CASSPEGGNNYGYTF.

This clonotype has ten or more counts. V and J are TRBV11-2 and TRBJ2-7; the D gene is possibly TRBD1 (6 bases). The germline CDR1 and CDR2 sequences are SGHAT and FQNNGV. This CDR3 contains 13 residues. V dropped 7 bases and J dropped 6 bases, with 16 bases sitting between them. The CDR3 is CASTLGAPLEQYF. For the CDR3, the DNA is TGTGCCAGCACCCTGGGGGCGCCTCTCGAGCAGTACTTC.